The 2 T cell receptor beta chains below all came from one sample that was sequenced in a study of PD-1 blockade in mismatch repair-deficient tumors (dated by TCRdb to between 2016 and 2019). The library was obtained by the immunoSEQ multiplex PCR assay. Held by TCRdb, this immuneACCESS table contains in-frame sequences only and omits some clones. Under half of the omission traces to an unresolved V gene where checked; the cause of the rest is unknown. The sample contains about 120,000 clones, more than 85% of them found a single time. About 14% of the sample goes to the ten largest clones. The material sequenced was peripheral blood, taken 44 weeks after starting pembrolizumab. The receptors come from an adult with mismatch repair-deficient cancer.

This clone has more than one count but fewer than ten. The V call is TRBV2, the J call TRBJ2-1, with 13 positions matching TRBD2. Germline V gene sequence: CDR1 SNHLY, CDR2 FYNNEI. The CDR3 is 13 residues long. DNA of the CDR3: TGTGCGATAGGTGGACTAGCGGGAGACGGACAGTTCTTC. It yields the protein CAIGGLAGDGQFF.

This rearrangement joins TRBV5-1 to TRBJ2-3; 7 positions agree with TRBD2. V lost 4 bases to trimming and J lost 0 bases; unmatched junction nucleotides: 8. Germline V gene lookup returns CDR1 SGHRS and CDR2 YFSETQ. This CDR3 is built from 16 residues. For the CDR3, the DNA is TGCGCCAGCAGCCACGGCACTAGCGCTAGCACAGATACGCAGTATTTT. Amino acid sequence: CASSHGTSASTDTQYF.